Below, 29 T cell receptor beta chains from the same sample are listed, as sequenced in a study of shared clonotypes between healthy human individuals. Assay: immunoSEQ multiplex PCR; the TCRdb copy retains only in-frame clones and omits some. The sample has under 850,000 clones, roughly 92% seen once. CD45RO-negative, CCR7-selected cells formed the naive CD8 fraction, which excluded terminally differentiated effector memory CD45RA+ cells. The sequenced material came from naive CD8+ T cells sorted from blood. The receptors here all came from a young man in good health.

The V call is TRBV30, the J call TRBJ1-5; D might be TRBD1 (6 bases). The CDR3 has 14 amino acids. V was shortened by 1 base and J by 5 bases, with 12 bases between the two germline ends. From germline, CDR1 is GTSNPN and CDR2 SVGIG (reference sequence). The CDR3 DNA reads TGTGCCTGGAGTGAAGGGTCAGGGGATCAGCCCCAGCATTTT. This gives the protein CAWSEGSGDQPQHF.

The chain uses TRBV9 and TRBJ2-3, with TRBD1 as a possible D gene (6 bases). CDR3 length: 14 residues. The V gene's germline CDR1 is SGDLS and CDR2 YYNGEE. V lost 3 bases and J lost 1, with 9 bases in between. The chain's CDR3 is CASSARQGTDTQYF. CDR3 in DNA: TGTGCCAGCAGCGCCCGACAGGGCACAGATACGCAGTATTTT. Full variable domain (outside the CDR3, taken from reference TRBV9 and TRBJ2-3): DSGVTQTPKHLITATGQRVTLRCSPRSGDLSVYWYQQSLDQGLQFLIQYYNGEERAKGNILERFSAQQFPDLHSELNLSSLELGDSALYFCASSARQGTDTQYFGPGTRLTVL.

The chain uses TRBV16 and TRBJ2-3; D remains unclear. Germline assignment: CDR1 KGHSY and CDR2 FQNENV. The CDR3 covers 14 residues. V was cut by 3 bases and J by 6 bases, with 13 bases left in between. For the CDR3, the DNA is TGTGCCAGCAGCCAGACTCTAGTTACCGATACGCAGTATTTT. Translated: CASSQTLVTDTQYF.

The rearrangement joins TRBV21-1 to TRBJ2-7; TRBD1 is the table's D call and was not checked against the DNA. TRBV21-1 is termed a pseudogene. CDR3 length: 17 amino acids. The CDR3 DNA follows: TGTGCCAGCAGCAAAGAAGCGTCGGGACAACCCTCCTACGAGCAGTACTTC. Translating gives CASSKEASGQPSYEQYF.

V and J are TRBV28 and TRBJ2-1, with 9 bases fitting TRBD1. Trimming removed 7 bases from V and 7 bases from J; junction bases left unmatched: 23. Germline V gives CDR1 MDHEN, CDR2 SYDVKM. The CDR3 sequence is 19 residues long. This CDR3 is CASISTGGTGGRLWNEQFF. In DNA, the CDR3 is TGTGCCAGCATATCGACAGGGGGTACAGGTGGGAGGTTGTGGAATGAGCAGTTCTTC.

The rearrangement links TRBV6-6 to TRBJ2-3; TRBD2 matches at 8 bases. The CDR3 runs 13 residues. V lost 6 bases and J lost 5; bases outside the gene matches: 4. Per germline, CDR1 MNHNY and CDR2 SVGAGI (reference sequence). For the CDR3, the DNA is TGTGCCAGCAGCCCTCTAGCGGGAGATACGCAGTATTTT. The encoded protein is CASSPLAGDTQYF.

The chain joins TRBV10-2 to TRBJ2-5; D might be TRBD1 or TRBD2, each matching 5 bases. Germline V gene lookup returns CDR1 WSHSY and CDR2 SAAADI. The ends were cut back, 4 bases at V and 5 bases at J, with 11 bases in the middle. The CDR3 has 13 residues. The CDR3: CASSAGLSETQYF. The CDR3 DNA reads TGCGCCAGCAGTGCGGGGCTTTCGGAGACCCAGTACTTC.

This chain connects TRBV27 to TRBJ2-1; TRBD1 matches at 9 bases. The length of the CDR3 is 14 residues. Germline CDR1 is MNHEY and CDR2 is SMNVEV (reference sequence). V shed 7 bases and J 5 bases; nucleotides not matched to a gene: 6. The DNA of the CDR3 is TGTGCCAGCAACCACAGGGGGCCTAACAATGAGCAGTTCTTC. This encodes CASNHRGPNNEQFF.

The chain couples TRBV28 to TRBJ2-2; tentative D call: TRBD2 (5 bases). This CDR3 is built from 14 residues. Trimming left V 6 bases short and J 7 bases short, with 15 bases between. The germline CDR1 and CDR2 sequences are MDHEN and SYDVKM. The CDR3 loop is CASRTPEGFGELFF. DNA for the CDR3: TGTGCCAGCAGGACCCCCGAGGGTTTCGGGGAGCTGTTTTTT. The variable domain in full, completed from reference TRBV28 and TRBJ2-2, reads DVKVTQSSRYLVKRTGEKVFLECVQDMDHENMFWYRQDPGLGLRLIYFSYDVKMKEKGDIPEGYSVSREKKERFSLILESASTNQTSMYLCASRTPEGFGELFFGEGSRLTVL.

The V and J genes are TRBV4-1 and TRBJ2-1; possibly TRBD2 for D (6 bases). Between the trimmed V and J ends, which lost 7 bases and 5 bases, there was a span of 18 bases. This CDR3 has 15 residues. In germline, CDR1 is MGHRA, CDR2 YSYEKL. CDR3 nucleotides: TGCGCCAGCACCAACCCTGGCGGGACCGACAATGAGCAGTTCTTC. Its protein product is CASTNPGGTDNEQFF.

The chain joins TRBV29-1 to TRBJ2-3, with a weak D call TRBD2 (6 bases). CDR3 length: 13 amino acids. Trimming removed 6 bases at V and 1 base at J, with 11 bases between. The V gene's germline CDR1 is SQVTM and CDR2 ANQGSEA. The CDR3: CSVPGVRTDTQYF. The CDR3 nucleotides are TGCAGCGTACCGGGAGTGCGCACAGATACGCAGTATTTT.

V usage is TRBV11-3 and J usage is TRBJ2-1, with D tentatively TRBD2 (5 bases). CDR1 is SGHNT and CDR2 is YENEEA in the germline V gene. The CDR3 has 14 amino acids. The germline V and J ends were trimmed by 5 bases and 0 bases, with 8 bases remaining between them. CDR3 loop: CASSPGSSYNEQFF. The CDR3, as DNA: TGTGCCAGCAGCCCGGGGAGCTCCTACAATGAGCAGTTCTTC.

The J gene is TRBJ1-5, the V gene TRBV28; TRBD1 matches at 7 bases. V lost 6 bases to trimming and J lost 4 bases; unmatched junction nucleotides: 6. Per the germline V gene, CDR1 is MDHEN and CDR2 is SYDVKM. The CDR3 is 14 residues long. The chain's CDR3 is CASRPGTANQPQHF. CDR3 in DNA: TGTGCCAGCAGACCCGGGACAGCTAATCAGCCCCAGCATTTT. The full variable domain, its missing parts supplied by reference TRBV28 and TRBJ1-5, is DVKVTQSSRYLVKRTGEKVFLECVQDMDHENMFWYRQDPGLGLRLIYFSYDVKMKEKGDIPEGYSVSREKKERFSLILESASTNQTSMYLCASRPGTANQPQHFGDGTRLSIL.

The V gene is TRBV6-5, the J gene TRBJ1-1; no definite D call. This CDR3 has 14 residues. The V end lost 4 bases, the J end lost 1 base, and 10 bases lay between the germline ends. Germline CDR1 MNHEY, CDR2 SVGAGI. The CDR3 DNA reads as TGTGCCAGCAGTTTCGGAATGGGGAACACTGAAGCTTTCTTT. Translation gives CASSFGMGNTEAFF.

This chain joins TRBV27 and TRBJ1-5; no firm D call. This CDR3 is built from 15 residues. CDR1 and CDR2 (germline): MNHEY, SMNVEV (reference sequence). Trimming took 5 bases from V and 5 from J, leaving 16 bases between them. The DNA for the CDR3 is TGTGCCAGCAGTGGCGGGCGACTTAAGGATCAGCCCCAGCATTTT. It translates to CASSGGRLKDQPQHF.

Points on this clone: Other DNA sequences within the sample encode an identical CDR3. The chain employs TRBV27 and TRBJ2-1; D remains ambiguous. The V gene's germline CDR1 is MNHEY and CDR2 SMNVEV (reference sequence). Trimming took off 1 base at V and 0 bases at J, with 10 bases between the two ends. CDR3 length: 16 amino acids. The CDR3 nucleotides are TGTGCCAGCAGTTTATATGGCGGCTCCTCCTACAATGAGCAGTTCTTC. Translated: CASSLYGGSSYNEQFF.

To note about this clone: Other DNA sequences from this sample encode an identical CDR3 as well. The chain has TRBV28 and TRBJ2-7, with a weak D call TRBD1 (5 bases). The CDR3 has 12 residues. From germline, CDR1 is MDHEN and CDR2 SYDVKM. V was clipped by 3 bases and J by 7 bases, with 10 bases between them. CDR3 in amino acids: CASSLPGREQYF. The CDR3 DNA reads TGTGCCAGCAGTTTGCCAGGGCGGGAGCAGTACTTC.

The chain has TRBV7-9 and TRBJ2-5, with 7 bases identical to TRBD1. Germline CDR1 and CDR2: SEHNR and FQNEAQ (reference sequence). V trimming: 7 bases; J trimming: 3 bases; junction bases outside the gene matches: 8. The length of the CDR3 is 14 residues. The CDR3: CASIPKGAEETQYF. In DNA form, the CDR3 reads TGTGCCAGCATCCCAAAGGGGGCTGAAGAGACCCAGTACTTC.

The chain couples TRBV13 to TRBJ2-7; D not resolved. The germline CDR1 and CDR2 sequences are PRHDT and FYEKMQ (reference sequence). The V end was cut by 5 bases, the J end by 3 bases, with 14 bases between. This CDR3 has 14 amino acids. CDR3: CASSPFGWDYEQYF. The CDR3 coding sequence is TGTGCCAGCAGCCCCTTCGGCTGGGACTACGAGCAGTACTTC.

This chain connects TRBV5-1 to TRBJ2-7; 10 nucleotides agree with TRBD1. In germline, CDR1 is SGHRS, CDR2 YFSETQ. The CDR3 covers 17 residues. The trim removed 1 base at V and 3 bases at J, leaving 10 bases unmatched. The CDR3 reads CASSLWSTGDRGYEQYF. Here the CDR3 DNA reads TGCGCCAGCAGCTTGTGGTCAACGGGGGACAGGGGCTACGAGCAGTACTTC.

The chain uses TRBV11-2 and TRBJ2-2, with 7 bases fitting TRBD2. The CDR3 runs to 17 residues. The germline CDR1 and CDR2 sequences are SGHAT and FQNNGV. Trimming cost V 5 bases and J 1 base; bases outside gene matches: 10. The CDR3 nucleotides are TGTGCCAGCAGCCAAACCCATACTAGCGTGAACACCGGGGAGCTGTTTTTT. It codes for CASSQTHTSVNTGELFF.

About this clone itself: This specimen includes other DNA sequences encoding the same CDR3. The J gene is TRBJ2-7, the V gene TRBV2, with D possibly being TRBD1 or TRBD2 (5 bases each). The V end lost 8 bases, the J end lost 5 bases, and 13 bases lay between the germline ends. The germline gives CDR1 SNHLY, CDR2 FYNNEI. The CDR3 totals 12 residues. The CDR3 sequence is CASRGRVHEQYF. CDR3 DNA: TGTGCCAGCCGGGGCAGGGTGCACGAGCAGTACTTC. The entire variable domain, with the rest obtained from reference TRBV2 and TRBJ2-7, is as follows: EPEVTQTPSHQVTQMGQEVILRCVPISNHLYFYWYRQILGQKVEFLVSFYNNEISEKSEIFDDQFSVERPDGSNFTLKIRSTKLEDSAMYFCASRGRVHEQYFGPGTRLTVT.

The CDR3 loop reads CASSGLAEDSEQTMTQFF. The CDR3 DNA is TGCGCCAGCAGTGGGCTAGCGGAGGACAGCGAACAAACAATGACGCAGTTCTTC. V and J are TRBV10-2 and TRBJ2-1; a weak D match, TRBD2 (7 bases). CDR3 length: 18 amino acids. Germline-derived CDR1 and CDR2 are WSHSY and SAAADI. Trimming cost V 4 bases and J 12 bases, with 31 bases left between them.

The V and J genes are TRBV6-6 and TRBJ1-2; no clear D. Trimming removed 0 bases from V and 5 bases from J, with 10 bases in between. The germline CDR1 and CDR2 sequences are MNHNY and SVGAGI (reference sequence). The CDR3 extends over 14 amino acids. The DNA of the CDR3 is TGTGCCAGCAGTTACTCGGCAGCAGCTTATGGCTACACCTTC. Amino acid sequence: CASSYSAAAYGYTF.

In DNA form, the CDR3 reads TGTGCCAGCAGTTCCTCTCTACACACCGGGGAGCTGTTTTTT. Translated: CASSSSLHTGELFF. The rearrangement uses TRBV28 and TRBJ2-2; D not certain. The CDR3 totals 14 residues. In germline, CDR1 is MDHEN, CDR2 SYDVKM. V was trimmed by 4 bases and J by 3 bases, leaving 9 bases between them. Looking up the rest from reference TRBV28 and TRBJ2-2 gives the full variable domain: DVKVTQSSRYLVKRTGEKVFLECVQDMDHENMFWYRQDPGLGLRLIYFSYDVKMKEKGDIPEGYSVSREKKERFSLILESASTNQTSMYLCASSSSLHTGELFFGEGSRLTVL.

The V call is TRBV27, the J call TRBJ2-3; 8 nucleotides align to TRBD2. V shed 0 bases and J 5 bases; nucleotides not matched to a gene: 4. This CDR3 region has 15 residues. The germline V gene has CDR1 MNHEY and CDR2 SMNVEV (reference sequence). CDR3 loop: CASSLSLAGRDTQYF. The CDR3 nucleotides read TGTGCCAGCAGTTTATCCTTAGCGGGACGAGATACGCAGTATTTT.

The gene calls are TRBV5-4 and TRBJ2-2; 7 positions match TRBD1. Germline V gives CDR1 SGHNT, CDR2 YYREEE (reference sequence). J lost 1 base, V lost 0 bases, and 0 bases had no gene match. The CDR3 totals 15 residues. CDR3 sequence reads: CASSLGTGNTGELFF. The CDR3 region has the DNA TGTGCCAGCAGCTTGGGGACAGGGAACACCGGGGAGCTGTTTTTT.

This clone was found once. CDR3 residues: CASSFFPGELFF. Here the CDR3 DNA reads TGTGCCAGCAGCTTCTTTCCCGGGGAGCTGTTTTTT. The chain is built from TRBV5-4 and TRBJ2-2, with D hard to call. Germline V gives CDR1 SGHNT, CDR2 YYREEE (reference sequence). The V end lost 2 bases, the J end lost 6 bases, and 5 bases lay between the germline ends. The CDR3 sequence is 12 residues long.

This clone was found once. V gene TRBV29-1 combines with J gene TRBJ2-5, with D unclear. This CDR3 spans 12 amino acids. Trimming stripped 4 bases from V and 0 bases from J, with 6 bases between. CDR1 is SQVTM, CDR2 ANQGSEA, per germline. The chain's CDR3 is CSVAQDQETQYF. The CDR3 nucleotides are TGCAGCGTTGCGCAGGACCAAGAGACCCAGTACTTC.